This T cell receptor (beta chain) comes out of a study of T cells in Graves' hyperthyroidism and ophthalmopathy. Amplification yielded TCR beta CDR3 regions, with RNA transcripts as the source. First-round RT-PCR with HTBI primers amplified the TCR CDR3 region. TCRdb analysed the multiplex PCR reads with MiXCR anew, one entry per CDR3 protein. Among 690,000 or so distinct CDR3 sequences listed, roughly a sixth were seen once. The CDR3 spans 14 residues. Germline V gene sequence: CDR1 SGDLS, CDR2 YYNGEE. The ends were cut back, 3 bases at V and 5 bases at J, with 15 bases in the middle. This clonotype was observed a handful of times. Recently diagnosed hyperthyroidism of less than 2 months' duration affected patients aged 18 to 65. A roughly 10 ml volume of fresh peripheral blood provided the PBMCs.

The clonotype was recovered from a woman aged 50 to 60 with Graves' hyperthyroidism that later progressed to Graves' ophthalmopathy. The chain uses TRBV9 and TRBJ2-7, with no clear D. The sequenced sample was blood. The CDR3, as DNA: TGTGCCAGCAGCGCAGCCCCTGGAGTCCACGAGCAGTACTTC. Amino acid sequence: CASSAAPGVHEQYF.